The clone carrying this T cell receptor beta chain was recorded only once. The antigen is undetermined. The sample is drawn from a study of cytomegalovirus exposure and HLA in healthy donors. This CDR3 region has 17 residues. With 7 bases removed from V and 1 base from J, the gap between germline ends came to 25 bases. Germline V CDR1 and CDR2: SQVTM, ANQGSEA. Whole-study results and caveats: The authors enumerated some 170 TCR beta chains as linked to cytomegalovirus. The finding came from a later analysis; first-cohort TCR clusters tended to co-occur in the 120 or so validation repertoires.

Assay: immunoSEQ multiplex PCR; the TCRdb copy retains only in-frame clones and omits some. The data contain around 160,000 clones, about 85% of them singletons. The validation cohort, a group of 130 or so subjects, included the donors and was separate from the roughly 700-subject first cohort. Sequences were obtained from PBMCs. This clonotype was sampled from a man between 25 and 39 years old in good health and CMV-seropositive. The J gene is TRBJ1-2, the V gene TRBV29-1; D is perhaps TRBD1 (5 bases). The CDR3 DNA is TGCAGCGGCAAACCCCTCTCAAAGACAGTTTTTAACTATGGCTACACCTTC. It is translated as CSGKPLSKTVFNYGYTF.